The rows below give T cell receptor beta chains drawn from one sample of a study of cytomegalovirus exposure and HLA in healthy donors. The method was immunoSEQ multiplex PCR; TCRdb's version includes in-frame clones alone and lacks a portion of them. Seen here are 100,000 to 150,000 clones, 75% to 85% observed once, and the top ten hold 1%. The sample taken for sequencing was PBMCs. The origin of the receptors is a man in his forties in good health and CMV-seronegative. CDR3s include the opening cysteine and the closing phenylalanine or tryptophan. Each record gives: clone size, J gene, V gene, D gene, CDR3 length, CDR3 DNA, CDR3 protein. A D gene is named only where the DNA matches it firmly. Only some rows state a clone size, as once, few, many or a class for expanded clones.

>NA|TRBJ2-5|TRBV2|NA|13
TGTGCCAGCAGTCCGGGACTGAGGGAGACCCAGTACTTC
CASSPGLRETQYF
>few|TRBJ1-1|TRBV5-1|NA|13
TGCGCCAGCAGCTTCGGAGCCGGGACTGAAGCTTTCTTT
CASSFGAGTEAFF
>NA|TRBJ2-5|TRBV7-3|NA|14
TGTGCCAGCAGCGCGGGACTGGGGGGAGAGACCCAGTACTTC
CASSAGLGGETQYF
>NA|TRBJ1-5|TRBV2|NA|15
TGTGCCAGCAGGGCGGAACCCAATAGCAATCAGCCCCAGCATTTT
CASRAEPNSNQPQHF
>NA|TRBJ1-6|TRBV7-9|TRBD1|15
TGTGCCAGCAGCTTAGGGGGACAGGGGAATTCACCCCTCCACTTT
CASSLGGQGNSPLHF
>NA|TRBJ1-3|TRBV6-1|NA|14
TGTGCCAGCACCACAAGGGGTACCGGAAACACCATATATTTT
CASTTRGTGNTIYF
>few|TRBJ2-5|TRBV6-5|NA|16
TGTGCCAGCAGTTACTCCAGGGGTAGGGCACAAGAGACCCAGTACTTC
CASSYSRGRAQETQYF
>NA|TRBJ1-4|TRBV15|TRBD1|13
TGTGCCACCAGCACTCGGACAGGGGGCATACTGTTTTTT
CATSTRTGGILFF
>NA|TRBJ1-2|TRBV10-3|NA|13
TGTGCCATCAGTGAGTCCCGGGACTATGGCTACACCTTC
CAISESRDYGYTF
>NA|TRBJ2-3|TRBV7-8|NA|15
TGTGCCAGCAGCTTAGTGCGGACAGTTGACGATACGCAGTATTTT
CASSLVRTVDDTQYF
>NA|TRBJ2-5|TRBV11-2|NA|15
TGTGCCAGCAGCTTAGACGGGGGGAGGGGGGAGACCCAGTACTTC
CASSLDGGRGETQYF
>NA|TRBJ2-5|TRBV5-5|TRBD1|15
TGTGCCAGCAGCTTGCTAACAGGGGGCGCGGAGACCCAGTACTTC
CASSLLTGGAETQYF
>NA|TRBJ1-4|TRBV2|NA|14
TGTGCCAGCAGTGGAGGGTCCCTTCGTGAAAAACTGTTTTTT
CASSGGSLREKLFF
>NA|TRBJ2-7|TRBV30|TRBD1|13
TGTGCCTGGAGTCCGGGACAGGGCTACGAGCAGTACTTC
CAWSPGQGYEQYF